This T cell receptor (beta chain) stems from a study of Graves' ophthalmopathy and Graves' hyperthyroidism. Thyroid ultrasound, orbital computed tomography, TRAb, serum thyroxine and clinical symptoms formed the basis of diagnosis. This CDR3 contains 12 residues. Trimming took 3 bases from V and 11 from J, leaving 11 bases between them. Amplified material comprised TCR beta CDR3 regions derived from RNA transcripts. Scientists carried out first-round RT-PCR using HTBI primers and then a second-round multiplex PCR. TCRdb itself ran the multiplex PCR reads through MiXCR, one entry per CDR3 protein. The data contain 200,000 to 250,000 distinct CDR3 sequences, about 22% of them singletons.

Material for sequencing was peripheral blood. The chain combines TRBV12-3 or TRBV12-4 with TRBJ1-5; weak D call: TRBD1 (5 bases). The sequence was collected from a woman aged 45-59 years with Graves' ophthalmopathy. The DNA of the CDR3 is TGTGCCAGCAGTTTTGGGGGAGAGGCCCAGCATTTT. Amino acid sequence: CASSFGGEAQHF.